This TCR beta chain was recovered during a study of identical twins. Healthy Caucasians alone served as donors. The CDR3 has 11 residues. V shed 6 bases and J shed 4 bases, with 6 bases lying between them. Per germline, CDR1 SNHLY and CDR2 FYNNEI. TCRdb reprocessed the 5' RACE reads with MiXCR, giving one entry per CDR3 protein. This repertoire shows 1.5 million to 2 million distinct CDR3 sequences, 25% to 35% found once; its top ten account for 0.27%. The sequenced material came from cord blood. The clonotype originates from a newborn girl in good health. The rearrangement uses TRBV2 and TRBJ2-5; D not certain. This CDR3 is CASRRIETQYF. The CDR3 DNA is TGTGCCAGCAGGCGTATAGAGACCCAGTACTTC.